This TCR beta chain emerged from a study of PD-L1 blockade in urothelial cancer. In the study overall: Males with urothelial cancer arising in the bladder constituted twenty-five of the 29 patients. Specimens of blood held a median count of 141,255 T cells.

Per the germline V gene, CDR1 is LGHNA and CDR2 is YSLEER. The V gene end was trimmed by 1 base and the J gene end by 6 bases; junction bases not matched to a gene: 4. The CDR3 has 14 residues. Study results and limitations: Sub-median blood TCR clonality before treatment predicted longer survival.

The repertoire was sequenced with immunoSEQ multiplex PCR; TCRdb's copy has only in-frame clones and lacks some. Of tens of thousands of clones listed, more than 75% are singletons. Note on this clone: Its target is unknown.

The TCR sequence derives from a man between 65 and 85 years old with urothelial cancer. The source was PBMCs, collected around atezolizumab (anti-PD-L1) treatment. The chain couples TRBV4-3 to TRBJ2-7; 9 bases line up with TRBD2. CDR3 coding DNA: TGCGCCAGCAGCCAAGGTCTAGCGGGACGCGAGCAGTACTTC. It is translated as CASSQGLAGREQYF.